The 20 T cell receptor beta chains reported below all come from one sample, sequenced in a study of T cell responses to AZD1222 COVID-19 vaccine. Clones were read by immunoSEQ multiplex PCR, and TCRdb kept only the in-frame ones, dropping some. The sample shows over 100,000 clones, roughly 87% of them seen only once. Sequencing used peripheral blood, obtained on day 0 of MenACWY control vaccination. Source of these receptors: an adult in good health.

This chain uses TRBV11-2 with TRBJ1-6, with no clear D. Trimming pared 5 bases from V and 13 bases from J, leaving 21 bases between. Looked up from germline, CDR1 is SGHAT and CDR2 is FQNNGV. This CDR3 contains 15 residues. The CDR3 here is CASSPNPPRTRPLHF. The CDR3 region has the DNA TGTGCCAGCAGCCCTAACCCTCCCAGGACTCGGCCCCTCCACTTT.

The gene calls are TRBV6-5 and TRBJ1-2, with 7 bases aligning to TRBD1. The trim removed 2 bases at V and 4 bases at J, leaving 7 bases unmatched. This CDR3 contains 15 residues. Germline CDR1 is MNHEY and CDR2 is SVGAGI. CDR3 residues: CASSYDSTGAYGYTF. CDR3 sequence (DNA): TGTGCCAGCAGTTACGACTCCACAGGGGCCTATGGCTACACCTTC.

The chain joins TRBV5-1 to TRBJ2-5; 9 bases match TRBD2. Germline values: CDR1 SGHRS, CDR2 YFSETQ. The V segment lost 3 bases and the J segment 3 bases; nucleotides outside the gene matches: 3. The length of the CDR3 is 14 residues. CDR3 coding DNA: TGCGCCAGCAGCTATAGCGGGAGAGAAGAGACCCAGTACTTC. It is translated as CASSYSGREETQYF. Filled out from reference TRBV5-1 and TRBJ2-5, the complete variable domain reads KAGVTQTPRYLIKTRGQQVTLSCSPISGHRSVSWYQQTPGQGLQFLFEYFSETQRNKGNFPGRFSGRQFSNSRSEMNVSTLELGDSALYLCASSYSGREETQYFGPGTRLLVL.

The genes are TRBV19 and TRBJ1-2, with D tentatively TRBD1 (6 bases). The CDR3 spans 17 residues. Trimming left V 5 bases short and J 2 bases short, with 21 bases between. In germline, CDR1 is LNHDA, CDR2 SQIVND (reference sequence). DNA of the CDR3: TGTGCCAGTAGTCAAGGGTCCGGGGGACAATGGAACTATGGCTACACCTTC. Protein product: CASSQGSGGQWNYGYTF.

V usage is TRBV28 and J usage is TRBJ2-6, with 7 bases lining up with TRBD2. The CDR3 runs 17 residues. Germline values: CDR1 MDHEN, CDR2 SYDVKM. J gave up 4 bases and V 5 bases, and 11 bases lay outside the gene matches. CDR3 amino acids: CASSLSRGWAGANVLTF. The CDR3 DNA reads as TGTGCCAGCAGTCTTTCGCGGGGGTGGGCCGGGGCCAACGTCCTGACTTTC. Full variable domain (remainder filled in from reference TRBV28 and TRBJ2-6): DVKVTQSSRYLVKRTGEKVFLECVQDMDHENMFWYRQDPGLGLRLIYFSYDVKMKEKGDIPEGYSVSREKKERFSLILESASTNQTSMYLCASSLSRGWAGANVLTFGAGSRLTVL.

This rearrangement joins TRBV3-1 (or the pseudogene TRBV3-2) to TRBJ1-1, with a weak D call TRBD1 (5 bases). Germline V gives CDR1 LGHDT, CDR2 YNNKEL (reference sequence). Trimming left V 4 bases short and J 5 bases short, with 14 bases between. There are 14 residues in the CDR3. CDR3 in DNA: TGTGCCAGCAGCCGGTTCGGGGGGGAGACTGAAGCTTTCTTT. Its protein product is CASSRFGGETEAFF.

In DNA, the CDR3 is TGTGCCAGCAGCCAAGATTCAAGTGCCCCGGAGACCCAGTACTTC. Translation: CASSQDSSAPETQYF. This chain links TRBV4-2 with TRBJ2-5; D is unclear. The CDR3 length is 15 residues. Germline V gene sequence: CDR1 LGHNA, CDR2 YNFKEQ. The V gene lost 0 bases and the J gene lost 5 bases, with 13 bases spanning the gap.

The V call is TRBV5-1, the J call TRBJ1-2; 7 nucleotides line up with TRBD1. V shed 0 bases, J shed 8 bases, and the junction held 7 bases outside the gene matches. Germline V gene data show CDR1 as SGHRS and CDR2 as YFSETQ. The length of the CDR3 is 14 residues. CDR3: CASSLAGQGEGYTF. The CDR3 DNA is TGCGCCAGCAGCTTGGCGGGGCAGGGGGAAGGCTACACCTTC.

V gene TRBV29-1 combines with J gene TRBJ2-7; 10 bases line up with TRBD1. J gave up 3 bases and V 4 bases, and 6 bases lay outside the gene matches. The CDR3 sequence is 14 residues long. In germline, CDR1 is SQVTM, CDR2 ANQGSEA. The CDR3 region has the DNA TGCAGCGTTGCTAGGACAGGGGGTAGCTACGAGCAGTACTTC. Protein: CSVARTGGSYEQYF.

The V and J genes are TRBV5-1 and TRBJ1-6; weak D call: TRBD1 (5 bases). Per germline, CDR1 SGHRS and CDR2 YFSETQ. This CDR3 contains 16 residues. V lost 1 base and J 7 bases, leaving 15 bases between the germline ends. The CDR3 DNA is TGCGCCAGCAGCTTGAAGGTGGGACGGACAAATTCACCCCTCCACTTT. It yields the protein CASSLKVGRTNSPLHF.

This rearrangement joins TRBV18 to TRBJ2-1; D is perhaps TRBD1 or TRBD2 (7 bases each). CDR1 and CDR2 from the germline V gene are KGHSH and LQKENI. The CDR3 totals 20 residues. Trimming took off 1 base at V and 6 bases at J, with 28 bases between the two ends. The CDR3 loop is CASSPREKPPAGQIINEQFF. In nucleotides, the CDR3 is TGTGCCAGCTCACCACGTGAAAAGCCCCCAGCGGGACAGATCATCAATGAGCAGTTCTTC.

This clone was recorded many times. The rearrangement links TRBV5-1 to TRBJ2-2, with D unresolved. The CDR3 spans 12 residues. Germline CDR1 SGHRS, CDR2 YFSETQ. The V and J ends lost 0 bases and 6 bases respectively, with 3 bases between them. The CDR3 region has the DNA TGCGCCAGCAGCTTGGTTCCCGGGGAGCTGTTTTTT. Amino acid sequence: CASSLVPGELFF. The variable domain in full, with the rest retrieved from reference TRBV5-1 and TRBJ2-2, is KAGVTQTPRYLIKTRGQQVTLSCSPISGHRSVSWYQQTPGQGLQFLFEYFSETQRNKGNFPGRFSGRQFSNSRSEMNVSTLELGDSALYLCASSLVPGELFFGEGSRLTVL.

This clone came up many times. The chain uses TRBV18 and TRBJ2-7; 10 bases are shared with TRBD2. Trimming cost V 5 bases and J 2 bases; bases outside gene matches: 15. This CDR3 has 18 residues. Germline CDR1 is KGHSH and CDR2 is LQKENI. CDR3 sequence: CASSSSDYSGRTPYEQYF. Here the CDR3 DNA reads TGTGCCAGCTCATCATCAGATTATAGCGGGAGGACCCCCTACGAGCAGTACTTC.

This clone was recorded once. The rearrangement uses TRBV18 and TRBJ2-7, with TRBD2 identical over 13 bases. Trimming took 4 bases from V and 6 from J; bases not matched to a gene: 9. CDR3 length: 16 residues. Per the germline V gene, CDR1 is KGHSH and CDR2 is LQKENI. The CDR3 protein is CASSRTRTSGGAEQYF. In DNA form, the CDR3 reads TGTGCCAGCTCACGCACCCGGACTAGCGGGGGTGCCGAGCAGTACTTC.

In DNA form, the CDR3 reads TGTGCCAGCAGTTCGCTATATGGAAAAGGGGGTACTGAAGCTTTCTTT. The encoded protein is CASSSLYGKGGTEAFF. The genes are TRBV27 and TRBJ1-1; D may be TRBD1 (6 bases). Germline V gene sequence: CDR1 MNHEY, CDR2 SMNVEV (reference sequence). V dropped 4 bases and J dropped 5 bases, with 20 bases sitting between them. The CDR3 runs 16 residues.

This rearrangement joins TRBV28 to TRBJ1-1; D possibly corresponds to TRBD1 (6 bases). The germline V and J ends were trimmed by 5 bases and 5 bases, with 21 bases remaining between them. Germline V gene data show CDR1 as MDHEN and CDR2 as SYDVKM. This CDR3 has 16 residues. CDR3 sequence (DNA): TGTGCCAGCAGTACCCCCATGGGGGCACGAACTACTGAAGCTTTCTTT. It codes for CASSTPMGARTTEAFF.

This clone was counted once. This rearrangement joins TRBV7-2 to TRBJ2-3; D might be TRBD2 (5 bases). Per germline, CDR1 SGHTA and CDR2 FQGNSA. The CDR3 contains 16 residues. V was shortened by 0 bases and J by 1 base, with 11 bases between the two germline ends. CDR3 residues: CASSLARAIRTDTQYF. The CDR3 DNA reads as TGTGCCAGCAGCTTAGCGCGGGCGATCCGCACAGATACGCAGTATTTT.

The chain combines TRBV7-2 with TRBJ1-4; 10 nucleotides match TRBD1. V trimming: 5 bases; J trimming: 8 bases; junction bases outside the gene matches: 8. This CDR3 spans 15 amino acids. CDR1 and CDR2 from the germline V gene are SGHTA and FQGNSA. CDR3 sequence (DNA): TGTGCCAGCAGCCCGGCGGGACAGGGGAGCGAAAAACTGTTTTTT. Translated, it gives CASSPAGQGSEKLFF.

This chain links TRBV4-3 with TRBJ1-3, with no clear D. This CDR3 is 12 amino acids long. Germline lookup yields CDR1 LGHNA and CDR2 YSLEER. V was trimmed by 0 bases and J by 7 bases, leaving 4 bases between them. The CDR3 DNA is TGCGCCAGCAGCCAAGATCGGAACACCATATATTTT. It encodes CASSQDRNTIYF.

The rearrangement links TRBV4-3 to TRBJ2-3; 12 nucleotides align to TRBD2. The CDR3 is 16 amino acids. J lost 1 base, V lost 4 bases, and 3 bases had no gene match. Germline V gene sequence: CDR1 LGHNA, CDR2 YSLEER. The CDR3: CASSRRLAGGTDTQYF. The CDR3 DNA reads TGCGCCAGCAGCCGACGACTAGCGGGGGGCACAGATACGCAGTATTTT.